Listed here is a single T cell receptor beta chain. Antigen specificity is unknown. From 5'RACE with constant-segment primers came TCR alpha and TCR beta cDNA libraries that carried sample barcodes and UMIs. TCRdb used MiXCR to reprocess the 5' RACE reads, holding one entry per CDR3 protein. The sample lists about 180,000 distinct CDR3 sequences; roughly 20% were seen once. These data belong to a study of T-cell memory formation after mild COVID-19. The overall study: TCR clusters showed largely donor specificity.

Study-level points and caveats: Of the contracting clones, CD4+ ones lay mainly in CM and EM, and CD8+ ones in EMRA.

Sequences were obtained from PBMCs or a T cell subset sorted from them (not recorded which). This clonotype was sampled from a man between 18 and 35 years old who had mild COVID-19 (a few samples of this study predate the infection). Cell type and time point are not known.

Here the CDR3 DNA reads TGTGCCACCAGCAGGCCCGCAAGCACAGATACGCAGTATTTT. Its protein product is CATSRPASTDTQYF. The chain has TRBV15 and TRBJ2-3; D uncertain. CDR3 length equals 14 residues. V was pared by 3 bases and J by 0 bases, with 7 bases between. Germline values: CDR1 LNHNV, CDR2 YYDKDF (reference sequence).